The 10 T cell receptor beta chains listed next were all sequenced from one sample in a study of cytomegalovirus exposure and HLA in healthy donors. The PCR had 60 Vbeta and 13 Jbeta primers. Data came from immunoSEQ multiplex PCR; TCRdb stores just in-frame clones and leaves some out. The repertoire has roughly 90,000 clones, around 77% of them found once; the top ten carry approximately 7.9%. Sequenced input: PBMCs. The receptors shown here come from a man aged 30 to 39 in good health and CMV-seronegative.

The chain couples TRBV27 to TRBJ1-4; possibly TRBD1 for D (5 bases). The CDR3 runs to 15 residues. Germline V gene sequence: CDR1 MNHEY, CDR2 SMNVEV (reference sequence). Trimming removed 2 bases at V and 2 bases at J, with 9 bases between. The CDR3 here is CASSLSRATNEKLFF. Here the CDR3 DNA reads TGTGCCAGCAGTTTAAGCAGGGCGACTAATGAAAAACTGTTTTTT.

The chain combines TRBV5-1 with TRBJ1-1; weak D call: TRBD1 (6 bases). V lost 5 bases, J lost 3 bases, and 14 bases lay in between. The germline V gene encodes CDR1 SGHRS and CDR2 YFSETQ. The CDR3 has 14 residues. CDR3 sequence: CASSRGAGDTEAFF. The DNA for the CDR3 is TGCGCCAGCAGTCGGGGGGCCGGGGACACTGAAGCTTTCTTT.

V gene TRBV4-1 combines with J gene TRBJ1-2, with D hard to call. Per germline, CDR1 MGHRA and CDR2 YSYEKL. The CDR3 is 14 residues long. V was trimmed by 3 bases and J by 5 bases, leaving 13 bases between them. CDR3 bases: TGCGCCAGCAGCCAGTCACTGGTTGCGTATGGCTACACCTTC. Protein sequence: CASSQSLVAYGYTF.

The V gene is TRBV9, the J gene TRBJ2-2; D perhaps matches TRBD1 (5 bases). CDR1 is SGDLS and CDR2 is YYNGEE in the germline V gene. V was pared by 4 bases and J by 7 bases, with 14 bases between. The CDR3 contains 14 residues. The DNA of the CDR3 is TGTGCCAGCAGCCCCCAGGTGGGGCTCGGGGAGCTGTTTTTT. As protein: CASSPQVGLGELFF.

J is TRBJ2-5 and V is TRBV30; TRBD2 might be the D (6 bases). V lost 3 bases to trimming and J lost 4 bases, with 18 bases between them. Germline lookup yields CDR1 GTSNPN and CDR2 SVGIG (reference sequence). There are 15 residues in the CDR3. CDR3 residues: CAWRLLAMGGETQYF. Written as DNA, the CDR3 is TGTGCCTGGAGACTGCTAGCTATGGGGGGAGAGACCCAGTACTTC.

The CDR3 coding sequence is TGTGCCAGCAGCCAGGGGGAAAACACTGAAGCTTTCTTT. Translation gives CASSQGENTEAFF. The rearrangement links TRBV7-9 to TRBJ1-1, with 7 bases that match TRBD1. CDR1 and CDR2 from the germline V gene are SEHNR and FQNEAQ (reference sequence). CDR3 length: 13 residues. V was pared by 5 bases and J by 2 bases, with 2 bases of the junction left unmatched.

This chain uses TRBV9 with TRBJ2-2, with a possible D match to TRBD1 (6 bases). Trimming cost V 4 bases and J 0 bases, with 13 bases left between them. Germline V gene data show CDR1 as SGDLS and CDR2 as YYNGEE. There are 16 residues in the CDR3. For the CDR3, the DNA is TGTGCCAGCAGCAACAGACAGGAACCGAACACCGGGGAGCTGTTTTTT. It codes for CASSNRQEPNTGELFF.

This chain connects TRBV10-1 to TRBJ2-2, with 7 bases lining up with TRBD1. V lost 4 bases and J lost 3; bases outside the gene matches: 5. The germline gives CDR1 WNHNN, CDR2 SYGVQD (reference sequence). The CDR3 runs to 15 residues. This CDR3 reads CASSAQGDHTGELFF. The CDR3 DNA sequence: TGCGCCAGCAGTGCCCAGGGGGACCACACCGGGGAGCTGTTTTTT.

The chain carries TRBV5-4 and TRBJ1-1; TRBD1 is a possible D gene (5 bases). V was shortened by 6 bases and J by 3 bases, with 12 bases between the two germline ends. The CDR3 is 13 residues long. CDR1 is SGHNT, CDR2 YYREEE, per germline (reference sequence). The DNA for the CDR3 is TGTGCCAGCAAGGCGGGGCAGGACACTGAAGCTTTCTTT. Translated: CASKAGQDTEAFF.

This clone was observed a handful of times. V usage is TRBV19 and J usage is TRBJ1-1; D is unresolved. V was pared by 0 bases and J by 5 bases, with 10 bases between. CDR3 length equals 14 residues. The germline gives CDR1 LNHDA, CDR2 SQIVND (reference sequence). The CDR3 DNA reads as TGTGCCAGTAGTATAGATCGGGGATATACTGAAGCTTTCTTT. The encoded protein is CASSIDRGYTEAFF.